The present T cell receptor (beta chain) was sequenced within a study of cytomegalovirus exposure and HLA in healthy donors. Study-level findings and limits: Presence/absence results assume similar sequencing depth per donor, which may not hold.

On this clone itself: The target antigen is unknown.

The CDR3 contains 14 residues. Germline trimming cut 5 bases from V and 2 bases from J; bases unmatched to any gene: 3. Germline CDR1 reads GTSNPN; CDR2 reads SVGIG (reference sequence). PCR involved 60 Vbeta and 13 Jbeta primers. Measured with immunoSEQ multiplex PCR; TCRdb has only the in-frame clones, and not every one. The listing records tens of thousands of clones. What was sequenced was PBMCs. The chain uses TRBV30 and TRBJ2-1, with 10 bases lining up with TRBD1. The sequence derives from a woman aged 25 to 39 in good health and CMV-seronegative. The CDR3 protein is CAWATGGTYNEQFF. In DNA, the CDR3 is TGTGCCTGGGCGACAGGGGGCACCTACAATGAGCAGTTCTTC.